This T cell receptor beta chain emerged from a study of CD8 T cells in Susac syndrome. V was shortened by 5 bases and J by 2 bases, with 6 bases between the two germline ends. Looked up from germline, CDR1 is SGHDN and CDR2 is FVKESK. The CDR3 spans 13 residues. RNA amounts of roughly 0.45 to 1 ug underwent reverse transcription with random hexamers. A multiplex approach, immunoSEQ multiplex PCR, amplified TCR beta CDR3 across 54 Vbeta and 13 Jbeta. Using its own MiXCR run on the immunoSEQ multiplex PCR reads, TCRdb lists one record per CDR3 protein. The sample gives about 290,000 distinct CDR3 sequences, around nine tenths of which show up once; under 0.2% is in the top ten.

The sequenced sample consisted of CD8+ T cells from PBMCs. V is TRBV14 and J is TRBJ2-2; no reliable D call. This clonotype was obtained from a human donor with multiple sclerosis. This CDR3 reads CASSGRNTGELFF. In nucleotides, the CDR3 is TGTGCCAGCAGCGGGCGAAACACCGGGGAGCTGTTTTTT.